This T cell receptor beta chain came from a study of PD-1 blockade in mismatch repair-deficient tumors. This clone appeared a single time. Germline V lookup: CDR1 SGHNT, CDR2 YYREEE (reference sequence). The CDR3 spans 15 residues. V was pared by 0 bases and J by 0 bases, with 7 bases between. Sequencing was performed with immunoSEQ multiplex PCR; in TCRdb, only in-frame clones are kept and a portion is missing. Of approximately 50,000 clones listed, roughly 80% are singletons. The sample here was peripheral blood, taken 4 weeks after starting pembrolizumab. The chain links TRBV5-4 to TRBJ2-1; D not certain. The TCR originated in an adult with mismatch repair-deficient cancer. CDR3 nucleotide sequence: TGTGCCAGCAGCTTGGCTAGAAGCTCCTACAATGAGCAGTTCTTC. Its translation: CASSLARSSYNEQFF.